This TCR beta chain was captured in a study of blood T cell repertoires in COVID-19. The CDR3 spans 17 residues. V trimming: 4 bases; J trimming: 3 bases; junction bases outside the gene matches: 8. The germline V gene encodes CDR1 SGHRS and CDR2 YFSETQ. The method was immunoSEQ multiplex PCR; TCRdb's version includes in-frame clones alone and lacks a portion of them. The sample has 25,000 or so clones; roughly 88% are singletons. The chain employs TRBV5-1 and TRBJ2-7; TRBD2 agrees at 15 bases. Material: peripheral blood. The origin of this receptor is a woman aged 50 to 60 with active COVID-19. The CDR3 nucleotides read TGCGCCAGCAGCACCATCGGACTAGCGGGAGGGCGCTACGAGCAGTACTTC. Translated, it gives CASSTIGLAGGRYEQYF.